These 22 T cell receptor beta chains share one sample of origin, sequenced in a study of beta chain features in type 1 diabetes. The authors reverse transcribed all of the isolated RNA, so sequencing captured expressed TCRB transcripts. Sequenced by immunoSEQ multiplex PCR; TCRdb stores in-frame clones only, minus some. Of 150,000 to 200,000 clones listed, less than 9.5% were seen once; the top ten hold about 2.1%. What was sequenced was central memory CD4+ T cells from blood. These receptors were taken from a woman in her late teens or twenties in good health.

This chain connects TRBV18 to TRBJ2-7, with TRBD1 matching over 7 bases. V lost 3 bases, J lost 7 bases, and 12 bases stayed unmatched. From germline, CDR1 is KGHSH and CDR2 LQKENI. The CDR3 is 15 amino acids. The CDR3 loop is CASSPGQVRRTEQYF. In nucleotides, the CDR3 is TGTGCCAGCTCACCTGGACAGGTTAGGAGGACGGAGCAGTACTTC.

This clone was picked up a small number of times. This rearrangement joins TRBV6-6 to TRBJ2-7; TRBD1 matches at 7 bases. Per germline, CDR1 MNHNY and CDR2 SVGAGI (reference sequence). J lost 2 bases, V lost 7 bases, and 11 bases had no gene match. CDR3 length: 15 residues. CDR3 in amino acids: CASIRLTGNTYEQYF. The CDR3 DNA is TGTGCCAGCATCCGTCTGACAGGGAATACCTACGAGCAGTACTTC.

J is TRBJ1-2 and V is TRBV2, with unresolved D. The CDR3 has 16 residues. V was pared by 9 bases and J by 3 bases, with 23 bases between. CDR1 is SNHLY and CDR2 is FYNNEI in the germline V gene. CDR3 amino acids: CASRLAGLRFDYGYTF. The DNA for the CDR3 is TGTGCCAGTAGACTAGCGGGTCTCCGGTTTGACTATGGCTACACCTTC. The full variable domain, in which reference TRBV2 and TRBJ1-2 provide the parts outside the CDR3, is EPEVTQTPSHQVTQMGQEVILRCVPISNHLYFYWYRQILGQKVEFLVSFYNNEISEKSEIFDDQFSVERPDGSNFTLKIRSTKLEDSAMYFCASRLAGLRFDYGYTFGSGTRLTVV.

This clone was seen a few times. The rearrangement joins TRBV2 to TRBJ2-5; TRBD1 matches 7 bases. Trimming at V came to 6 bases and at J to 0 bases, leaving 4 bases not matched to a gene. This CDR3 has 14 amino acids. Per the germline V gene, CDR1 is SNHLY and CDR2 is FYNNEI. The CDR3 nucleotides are TGTGCCAGCAGGGACAGGTTGGACCAAGAGACCCAGTACTTC. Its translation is CASRDRLDQETQYF.

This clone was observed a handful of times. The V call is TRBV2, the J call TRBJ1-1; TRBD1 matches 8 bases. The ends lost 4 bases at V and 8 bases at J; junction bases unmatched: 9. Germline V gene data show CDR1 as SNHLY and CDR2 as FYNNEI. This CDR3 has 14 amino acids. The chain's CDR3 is CASSGRTGTSEAFF. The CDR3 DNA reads TGTGCCAGCAGTGGCCGGACAGGGACCTCAGAAGCTTTCTTT.

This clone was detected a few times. Written as DNA, the CDR3 is TGTGCCAGCAGCCCGGGACAGGCCTTTGGAAACATTCAGTACTTC. This codes for CASSPGQAFGNIQYF. The chain is built from TRBV7-2 and TRBJ2-4; TRBD1 aligns across 8 bases. The CDR3 loop spans 15 amino acids. Germline trimming cut 5 bases from V and 6 bases from J; bases unmatched to any gene: 9. Germline V CDR1 and CDR2: SGHTA, FQGNSA.

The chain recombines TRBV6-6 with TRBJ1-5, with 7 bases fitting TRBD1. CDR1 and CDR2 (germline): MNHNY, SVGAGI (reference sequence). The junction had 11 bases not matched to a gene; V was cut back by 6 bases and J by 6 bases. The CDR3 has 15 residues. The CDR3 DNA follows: TGTGCCAGCAGCGTTAGCCGAGGGGGCCCTCAGCCCCAGCATTTT. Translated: CASSVSRGGPQPQHF.

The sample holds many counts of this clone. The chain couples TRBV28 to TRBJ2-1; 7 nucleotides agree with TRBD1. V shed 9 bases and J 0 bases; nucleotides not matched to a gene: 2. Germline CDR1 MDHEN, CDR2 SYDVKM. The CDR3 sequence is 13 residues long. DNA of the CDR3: TGTGCCAGTGGGACAGACTCCTACAATGAGCAGTTCTTC. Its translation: CASGTDSYNEQFF.

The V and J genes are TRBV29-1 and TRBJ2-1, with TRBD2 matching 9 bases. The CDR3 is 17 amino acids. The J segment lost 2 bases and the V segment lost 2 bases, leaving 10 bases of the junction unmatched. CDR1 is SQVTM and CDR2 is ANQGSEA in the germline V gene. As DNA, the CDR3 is TGCAGCGTTGAACTAGCGGGAAAGTTCTTTGCCTACAATGAGCAGTTCTTC. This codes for CSVELAGKFFAYNEQFF.

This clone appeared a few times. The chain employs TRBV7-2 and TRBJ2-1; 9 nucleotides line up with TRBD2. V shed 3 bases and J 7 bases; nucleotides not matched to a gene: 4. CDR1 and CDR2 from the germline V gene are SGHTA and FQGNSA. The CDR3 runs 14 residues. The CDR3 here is CASSFGGGANEQFF. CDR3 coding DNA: TGTGCCAGCAGCTTCGGCGGGGGGGCTAATGAGCAGTTCTTC.

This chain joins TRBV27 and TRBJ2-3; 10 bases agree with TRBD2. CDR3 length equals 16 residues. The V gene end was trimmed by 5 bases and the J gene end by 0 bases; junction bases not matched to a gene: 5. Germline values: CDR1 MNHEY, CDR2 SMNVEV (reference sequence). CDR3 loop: CASSPLAGASTDTQYF. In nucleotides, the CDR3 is TGTGCCAGCAGTCCCCTAGCGGGGGCTAGCACAGATACGCAGTATTTT.

The CDR3 spells CASSPGQGALNEQYF. CDR3 coding DNA: TGTGCCAGCAGCCCGGGACAGGGGGCTCTCAACGAGCAGTACTTC. V gene TRBV6-6 combines with J gene TRBJ2-7, with 12 positions matching TRBD1. Per germline, CDR1 MNHNY and CDR2 SVGAGI (reference sequence). The CDR3 length is 15 residues. After removal of 6 bases from V and 5 bases from J, the junction contained 8 bases not matched to a gene.

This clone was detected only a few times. The CDR3 coding sequence is TGTGCCAGCAGCCCCCACTTAGCGGGGGGGTACAATGAGCAGTTCTTC. Amino acid sequence: CASSPHLAGGYNEQFF. The rearrangement links TRBV7-2 to TRBJ2-1; 11 nucleotides agree with TRBD2. Per the germline V gene, CDR1 is SGHTA and CDR2 is FQGNSA. The CDR3 runs 16 residues. Unmatched junction bases numbered 7, after V lost 5 bases and J lost 4 bases.

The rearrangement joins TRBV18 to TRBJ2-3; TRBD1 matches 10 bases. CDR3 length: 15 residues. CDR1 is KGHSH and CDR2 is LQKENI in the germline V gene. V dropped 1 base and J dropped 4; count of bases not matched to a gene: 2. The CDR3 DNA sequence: TGTGCCAGCTCACCACGGGACAGGGGTTCAGATACGCAGTATTTT. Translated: CASSPRDRGSDTQYF.

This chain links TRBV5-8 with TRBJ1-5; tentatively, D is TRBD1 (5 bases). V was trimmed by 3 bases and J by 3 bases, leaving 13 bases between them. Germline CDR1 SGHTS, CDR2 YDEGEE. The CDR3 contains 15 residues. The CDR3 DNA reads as TGTGCCAGCAGCTACCGGGGGGGAGACAATCAGCCCCAGCATTTT. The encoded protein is CASSYRGGDNQPQHF.

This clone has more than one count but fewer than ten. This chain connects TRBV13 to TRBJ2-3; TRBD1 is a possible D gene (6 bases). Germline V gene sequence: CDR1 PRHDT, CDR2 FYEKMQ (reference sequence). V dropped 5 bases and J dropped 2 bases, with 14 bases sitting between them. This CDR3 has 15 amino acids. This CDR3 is CASSPVTGSTDTQYF. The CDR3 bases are TGTGCCAGCAGCCCAGTAACAGGGTCCACAGATACGCAGTATTTT. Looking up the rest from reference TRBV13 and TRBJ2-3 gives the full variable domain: AAGVIQSPRHLIKEKRETATLKCYPIPRHDTVYWYQQGPGQDPQFLISFYEKMQSDKGSIPDRFSAQQFSDYHSELNMSSLELGDSALYFCASSPVTGSTDTQYFGPGTRLTVL.

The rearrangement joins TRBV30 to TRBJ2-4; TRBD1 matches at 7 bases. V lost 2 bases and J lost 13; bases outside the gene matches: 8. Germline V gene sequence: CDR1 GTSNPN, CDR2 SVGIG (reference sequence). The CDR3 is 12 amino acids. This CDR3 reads CAWSPTPGQQYF. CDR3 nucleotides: TGTGCCTGGAGTCCTACCCCGGGACAGCAGTACTTC.

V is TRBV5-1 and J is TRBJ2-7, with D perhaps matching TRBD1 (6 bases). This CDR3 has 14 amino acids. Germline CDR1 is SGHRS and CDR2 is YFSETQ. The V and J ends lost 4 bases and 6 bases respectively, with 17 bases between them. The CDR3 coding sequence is TGCGCCAGCAGCCCCGGACAGTTAGAAAGCGAGCAGTACTTC. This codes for CASSPGQLESEQYF.

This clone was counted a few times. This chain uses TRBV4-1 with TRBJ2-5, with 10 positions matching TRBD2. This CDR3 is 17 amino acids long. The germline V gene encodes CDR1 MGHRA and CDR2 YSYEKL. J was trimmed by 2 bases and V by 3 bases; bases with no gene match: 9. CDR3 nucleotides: TGCGCCAGCAGCCAGTCCCCTTTAGCGGGGGGTCAAGAGACCCAGTACTTC. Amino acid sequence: CASSQSPLAGGQETQYF.

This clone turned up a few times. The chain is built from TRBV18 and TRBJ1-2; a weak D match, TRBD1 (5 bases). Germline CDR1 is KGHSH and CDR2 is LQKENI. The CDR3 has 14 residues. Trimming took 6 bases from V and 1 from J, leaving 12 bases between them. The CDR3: CASSEGRNNYGYTF. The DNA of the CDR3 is TGTGCCAGCTCGGAGGGACGGAATAACTATGGCTACACCTTC.

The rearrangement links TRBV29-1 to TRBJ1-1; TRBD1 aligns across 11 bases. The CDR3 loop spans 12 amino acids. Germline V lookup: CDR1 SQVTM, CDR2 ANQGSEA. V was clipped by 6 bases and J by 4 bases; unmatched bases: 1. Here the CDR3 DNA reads TGCAGCGTGGGGACAGGGGGCACTGAAGCTTTCTTT. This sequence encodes CSVGTGGTEAFF.

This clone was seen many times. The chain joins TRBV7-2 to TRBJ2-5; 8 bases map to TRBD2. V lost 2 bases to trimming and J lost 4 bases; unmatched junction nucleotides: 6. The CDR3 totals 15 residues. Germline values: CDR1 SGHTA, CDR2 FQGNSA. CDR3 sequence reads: CASSLNGGATETQYF. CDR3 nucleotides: TGTGCCAGCAGCTTAAACGGGGGGGCCACAGAGACCCAGTACTTC. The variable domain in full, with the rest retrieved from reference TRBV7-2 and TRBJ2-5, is GAGVSQSPSNKVTEKGKDVELRCDPISGHTALYWYRQSLGQGLEFLIYFQGNSAPDKSGLPSDRFSAERTGGSVSTLTIQRTQQEDSAVYLCASSLNGGATETQYFGPGTRLLVL.